This entry features one TCR beta chain sequence. The antigen this receptor binds is unknown. The record has no base qualities; no much larger clone is one base away. This sample was included in a study of OX40 agonist ivuxolimab in advanced cancers. Background on the whole study: Ivuxolimab was an agonistic, fully human IgG2 monoclonal antibody directed against OX40 (CD134), a costimulatory receptor. Intravenous ivuxolimab was administered to patients every 2 weeks at six dose levels: 0.01, 0.1, 0.3, 1.5, 3 and 10 mg/kg. Of the roughly 52 patients in dose escalation, 19 had hepatocellular carcinoma, some 15 had melanoma, 9 had renal cell carcinoma and 9 had head and neck cancer. The dose-escalation cohort was around 84% male with a mean age of about 60 years, ranging from roughly 20 to 80. Prior anti-PD-1, anti-PD-L1 or anti-CTLA-4 therapy was permitted, and 35% to 40% of dose-escalation patients had received checkpoint inhibitors. Partial responses occurred in three dose-escalation patients: two with cutaneous melanoma and one with hepatocellular carcinoma. Peripheral TCRbeta sequencing was intended to test whether TCR sequence diversity was altered and clonal T-cell expansion was caused by ivuxolimab. The paper covers the monotherapy dose-escalation part of the phase I ivuxolimab trial, which included N = 52 patients.

A distance of 19 bases separates the germline ends of V and J, which lose 1 base and 0 bases respectively. Sequences SGHTA (CDR1) and FQGNSA (CDR2) are obtained from the germline V gene. CDR3 length: 19 amino acids, cysteine to phenylalanine. Only the CDR3 DNA is retained, 57 bases long and in frame from the first base. To sequence the TCRbeta CDR3 region, genomic DNA was isolated from the sorted cells. The immunoSEQ Assay was used for sequencing of TCRbeta CDR3 regions. Sourced from immuneACCESS, this table was stored by TCRdb with only in-frame sequences that have V and J called. A share of the clones is absent; for the studies checked, an unresolved V gene accounts for under half, and the remainder has no known explanation. This sample comprises 75,000 to 100,000 clones, more than 80% of them detected only once. The ten largest account for about 5.5% of the sample. Here is what the overall study found, with its caveats: In the 0.1-3.0 mg/kg groups, partial responders were among the patients with the lowest normalized peripheral clonal expansion, particularly in CD8+ T cells. Which antigens the clonally expanded peripheral T cells were specific for was not determined. After ivuxolimab, more expanded clones were found on average in CD8+ T cells than in CD4+ T cells. Low levels of normalized T-cell clonal expansion were also seen in some patients who did not respond. At doses of 0.1 to 3.0 mg/kg, clonal expansion of both CD4+ and CD8+ T cells in blood was seen between baseline and week 6.

Patients with autoimmune disease history or receiving systemic immunosuppression were excluded from the trial. Peripheral blood for TCR sequencing was collected from all dose cohorts at baseline, on cycle 4 day 1, and on cycle 7 day 1. The samples were drawn from a first-in-human, open-label, multicenter phase I dose-escalation trial of ivuxolimab. The trial enrolled adults with locally advanced or metastatic head and neck squamous cell, hepatocellular, melanoma or renal cell carcinoma. Before TCR sequencing, CD4+ T cells and CD8+ T cells from peripheral blood were sorted into separate populations.

This TCR was sampled from an adult with an advanced solid tumor such as melanoma, head and neck, liver or kidney cancer. The chain joins TRBV7-2 to TRBJ1-3, with no reliable assignment of the D segment. The starting material was CD4+ or CD8+ T cells sorted from blood, obtained in a trial of the OX40 agonist ivuxolimab. The CDR3 is CASSLVSRMPGRSGNTIYF. At the DNA level, the sequence is TGTGCCAGCAGCTTAGTAAGTCGTATGCCGGGCCGCTCTGGAAACACCATATATTTT.